This TCR beta chain was recovered during a study of T cell repertoires in cytomegalovirus infection. About the study: Public TCR beta signatures were indicative of both CMV infection and a matching HLA type. Overall study findings and caveats: Of the TCR beta families, the public ones yielded a cumulative frequency that identified carriers of CMV plus the relevant HLA. Ex vivo responses were dominated by HLA-C-restricted CMV-specific TCR beta clonotypes.

In germline, CDR1 is MNHNY, CDR2 SVGAGI (reference sequence). CDR3 length: 16 amino acids. V dropped 7 bases and J dropped 3 bases, with 21 bases sitting between them. Via MiXCR, TCRdb re-called the reads, giving one row per CDR3 protein. The data hold some 270,000 distinct CDR3 sequences, with 17% observed a single time. This clonotype was observed a handful of times. Its specificity is not known. Material for sequencing was CD8+ T cells from PBMCs. J is TRBJ1-1 and V is TRBV6-6, with no clear D. The receptor was isolated from a human donor in good health (CMV status not recorded). Some clones in this sample may be carry-over from other donors' samples. The CDR3 sequence: CASTVPLPKSDTEAFF. Written as DNA, the CDR3 is TGTGCCAGCACCGTTCCCCTCCCTAAGAGCGACACTGAAGCTTTCTTT.